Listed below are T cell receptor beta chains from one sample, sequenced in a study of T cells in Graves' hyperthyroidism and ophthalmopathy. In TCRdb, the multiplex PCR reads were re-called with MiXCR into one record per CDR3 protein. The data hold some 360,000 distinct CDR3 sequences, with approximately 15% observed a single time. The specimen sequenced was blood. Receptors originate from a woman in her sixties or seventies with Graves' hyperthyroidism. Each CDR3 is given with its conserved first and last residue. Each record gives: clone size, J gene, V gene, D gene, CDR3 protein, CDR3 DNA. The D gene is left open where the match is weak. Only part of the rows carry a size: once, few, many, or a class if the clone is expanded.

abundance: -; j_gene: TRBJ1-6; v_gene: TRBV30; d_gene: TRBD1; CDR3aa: CAWSVARIRTGYNSPLHF; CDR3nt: TGTGCCTGGAGTGTAGCCCGAATCCGGACAGGCTATAATTCACCCCTCCACTTT
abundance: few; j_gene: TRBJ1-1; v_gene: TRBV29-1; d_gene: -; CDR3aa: CSVESGRGTEAFF; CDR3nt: TGCAGCGTTGAATCCGGCCGAGGCACTGAAGCTTTCTTT
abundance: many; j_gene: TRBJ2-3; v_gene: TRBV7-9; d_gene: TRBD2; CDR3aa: CASSPYKREINTQYF; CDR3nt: TGTGCCAGCAGCCCCTACAAGCGGGAGATAAATACGCAGTATTTT
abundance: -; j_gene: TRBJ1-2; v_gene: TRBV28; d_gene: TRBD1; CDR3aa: CATTGRTGLNYGYTF; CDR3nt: TGTGCCACCACCGGTCGGACAGGGTTGAACTATGGCTACACCTTC
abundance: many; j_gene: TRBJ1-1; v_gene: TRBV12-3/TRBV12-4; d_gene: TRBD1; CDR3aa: CASSFRTGGFRMNTEAFF; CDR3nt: TGTGCCAGCAGTTTCCGGACAGGGGGTTTTCGGATGAACACTGAAGCTTTCTTT
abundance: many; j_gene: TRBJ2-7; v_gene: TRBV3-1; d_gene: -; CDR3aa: CASSQGGTYEQYF; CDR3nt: TGTGCCAGCAGCCAAGGGGGAACTTACGAGCAGTACTTC
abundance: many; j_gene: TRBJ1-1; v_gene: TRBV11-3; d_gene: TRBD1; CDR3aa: CASSLGNRGSDTEAFF; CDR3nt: TGTGCCAGCAGCTTGGGAAACAGGGGGAGCGACACTGAAGCTTTCTTT
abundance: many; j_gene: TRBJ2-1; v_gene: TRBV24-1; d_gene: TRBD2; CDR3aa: CATSGTSGRSATNEQFF; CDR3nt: TGTGCCACCAGCGGGACTAGCGGGAGGTCGGCTACAAATGAGCAGTTCTTC
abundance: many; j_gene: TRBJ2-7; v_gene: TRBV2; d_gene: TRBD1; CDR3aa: CASRPGQGIYEQYF; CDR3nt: TGTGCCAGCCGGCCCGGACAGGGGATTTACGAGCAGTACTTC
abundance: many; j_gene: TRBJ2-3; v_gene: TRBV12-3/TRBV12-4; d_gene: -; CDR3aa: CASTSVVLTDTQYF; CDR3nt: TGTGCCAGCACCTCGGTTGTGCTCACAGATACGCAGTATTTT
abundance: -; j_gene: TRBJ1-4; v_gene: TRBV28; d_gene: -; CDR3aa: CASKSYNEKLFF; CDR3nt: TGTGCCAGCAAGTCTTATAATGAAAAACTGTTTTTT
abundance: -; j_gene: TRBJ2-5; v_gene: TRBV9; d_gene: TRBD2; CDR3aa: CASSSTLAGGRPQYF; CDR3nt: TGTGCCAGCAGCTCGACCCTAGCGGGAGGAAGGCCCCAGTACTTC
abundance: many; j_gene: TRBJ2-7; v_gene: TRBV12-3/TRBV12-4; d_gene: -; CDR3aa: CASSLISGGPGEQYF; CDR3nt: TGTGCCAGCAGTTTGATTAGCGGAGGGCCGGGGGAGCAGTACTTC
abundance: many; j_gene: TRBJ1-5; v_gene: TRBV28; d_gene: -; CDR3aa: CASRKGSNQPQHF; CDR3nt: TGTGCCAGCAGGAAGGGGAGCAATCAGCCCCAGCATTTT
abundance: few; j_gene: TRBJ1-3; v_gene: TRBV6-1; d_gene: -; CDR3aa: CASSVTLGAAGNTIYF; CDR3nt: TGTGCCAGCAGCGTGACTCTTGGGGCTGCCGGAAACACCATATATTTT
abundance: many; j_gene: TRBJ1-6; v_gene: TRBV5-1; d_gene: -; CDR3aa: CASSFNTDNSPLHF; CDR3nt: TGCGCCAGCAGCTTCAATACCGATAATTCACCCCTCCACTTT
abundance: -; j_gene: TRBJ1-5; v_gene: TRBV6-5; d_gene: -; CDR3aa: CASSYSHYSNQPQHF; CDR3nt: TGTGCCAGCAGTTACTCTCACTATAGCAATCAGCCCCAGCATTTT
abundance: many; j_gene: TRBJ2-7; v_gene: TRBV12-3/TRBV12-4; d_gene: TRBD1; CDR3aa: CASSGQGVGEQYF; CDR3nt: TGTGCCAGCAGCGGACAGGGGGTCGGCGAGCAGTACTTC
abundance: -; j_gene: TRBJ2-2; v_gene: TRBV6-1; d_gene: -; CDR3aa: CASKRTQTNTGELFF; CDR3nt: TGTGCCAGCAAAAGGACACAAACGAACACCGGGGAGCTGTTTTTT
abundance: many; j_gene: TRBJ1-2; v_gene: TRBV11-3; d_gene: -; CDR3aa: CASSLAEGVSVGYTF; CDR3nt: TGTGCCAGCAGCTTAGCGGAGGGTGTGAGTGTCGGCTACACCTTC
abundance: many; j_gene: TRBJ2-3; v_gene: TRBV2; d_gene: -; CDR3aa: CASSGWGTDTQYF; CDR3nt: TGTGCCAGCAGCGGCTGGGGTACAGATACGCAGTATTTT
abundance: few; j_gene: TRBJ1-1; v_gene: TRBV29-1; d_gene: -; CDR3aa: CSVEPINTEAFF; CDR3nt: TGCAGCGTTGAACCTATAAACACTGAAGCTTTCTTT
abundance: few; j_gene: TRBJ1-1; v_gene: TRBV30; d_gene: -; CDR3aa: CAWSLWPMNTEAFF; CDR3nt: TGTGCCTGGAGTTTGTGGCCCATGAACACTGAAGCTTTCTTT
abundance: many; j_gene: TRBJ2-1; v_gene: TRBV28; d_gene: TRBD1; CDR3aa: CASSRGDRDFSEQFF; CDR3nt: TGTGCCAGCAGCAGGGGGGACAGGGACTTTAGTGAGCAGTTCTTC
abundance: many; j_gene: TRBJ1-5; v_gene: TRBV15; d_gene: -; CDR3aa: CATSRDGSLRGNQPQHF; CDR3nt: TGTGCCACCAGCAGAGATGGATCTCTCCGAGGCAATCAGCCCCAGCATTTT